This entry concerns a single TCR beta chain. Sequencing used immunoSEQ multiplex PCR; TCRdb keeps in-frame clones, though not all of them. The sample contains roughly 60,000 clones, 90% to 97% of which appear only once. This entry belongs to a study of cytomegalovirus exposure and HLA in healthy donors. The germline V and J ends were trimmed by 3 bases and 8 bases, with 16 bases remaining between them. The CDR3 contains 15 residues. The germline CDR1 and CDR2 sequences are MGHRA and YSYEKL. The chain is built from TRBV4-1 and TRBJ1-4; D not certain. Material for sequencing was PBMCs. This sequence originates from a man younger than 35 in good health and CMV-seronegative. The CDR3 region is CASSHPMKSGEKLFF. DNA of the CDR3: TGCGCCAGCAGCCACCCTATGAAGAGCGGAGAAAAACTGTTTTTT.